The clone carrying this T cell receptor beta chain appeared many times. Its matching antigen is unknown. The data derive from a study of T cells in Graves' hyperthyroidism and ophthalmopathy. Notes on the study in general: Blood also contained most expanded thyroid clonotypes above 0.001.

The CDR3 has 14 residues. V lost 7 bases to trimming and J lost 3 bases; unmatched junction nucleotides: 10. Looked up from germline, CDR1 is DFQATT and CDR2 is SNEGSKA (reference sequence). Amplification of TCR beta CDR3 regions was performed using RNA transcripts as template. HTBI primers were employed in a first-round RT-PCR of the TCR CDR3. Using its own MiXCR run on the multiplex PCR reads, TCRdb lists one record per CDR3 protein. Of about 600,000 distinct CDR3 sequences detected, 12% to 15% appear once; the ten largest clones hold 7% to 9%. A NOSPECS grade of at least 4, a Clinical Activity Score of at least 3 and duration under 3 months were recorded in ophthalmopathy patients. Lactation, pregnancy, other autoimmune disease or uncontrolled infection excluded patients. The PBMCs had their origin in roughly 9.4 ml of fresh peripheral blood.

Source material: blood. The V call is TRBV20-1, the J call TRBJ2-7, with 9 nucleotides matching TRBD2. This receptor was taken from a woman between 18 and 29 years old with Graves' ophthalmopathy. CDR3 DNA: TGCAGTGGGACAGTAGCGGGAGATCTCTACGAGCAGTACTTC. Translation gives CSGTVAGDLYEQYF.